What follows are 13 T cell receptor beta chains derived from one specimen sequenced in a study of early T cells in non-severe SARS-CoV-2 infection. One entry per CDR3 protein, called by TCRdb with MiXCR from the 5' RACE reads. This sample has fewer than 30,000 distinct CDR3 sequences, with about 4% found just once. The sequencing input was whole blood. The receptor set was obtained from an adult who was a healthcare worker with PCR-confirmed SARS-CoV-2 infection or an uninfected control (not recorded which).

The chain carries TRBV20-1 and TRBJ1-2; TRBD1 is a possible D gene (5 bases). Germline V gene data show CDR1 as DFQATT and CDR2 as SNEGSKA (reference sequence). This CDR3 has 13 residues. V gave up 4 bases and J gave up 8 bases, with 17 bases separating them. The CDR3 sequence: CSATTGREGGYTF. DNA of the CDR3: TGCAGTGCTACAACGGGCAGGGAAGGAGGCTACACCTTC.

This clonotype showed up many times. CDR3 nucleotides: TGTGCCAGCAGCAAACGTCGACTAGCGGGAGATCTAGAGACCCAGTACTTC. Its translation is CASSKRRLAGDLETQYF. The chain carries TRBV21-1 and TRBJ2-5; the table gives TRBD2 as D, unverified against the DNA. TRBV21-1 is a listed pseudogene. The CDR3 has 17 amino acids.

The chain has TRBV7-9 and TRBJ2-7; D call uncertain. CDR3 length equals 14 residues. Germline-derived CDR1 and CDR2 are SEHNR and FQNEAQ (reference sequence). Trimming cost V 3 bases and J 0 bases, with 9 bases left between them. The CDR3 bases are TGTGCCAGCAGCTTCGGCCTCCTCTCCTACGAGCAGTACTTC. Translated: CASSFGLLSYEQYF.

The V and J genes are TRBV10-2 and TRBJ2-7; TRBD1 might be the D (5 bases). Trimming stripped 5 bases from V and 3 bases from J, with 11 bases between. The CDR3 consists of 13 residues. Germline assignment: CDR1 WSHSY and CDR2 SAAADI. The CDR3, as DNA: TGCGCCAGCAGTCTAACAAGGGGCTACGAGCAGTACTTC. It is translated as CASSLTRGYEQYF.

By proportion, this clonotype is large (0.1 to 1%). The chain links TRBV4-1 to TRBJ2-2; D gene ambiguous. The CDR3 covers 17 residues. Germline loops: CDR1 MGHRA, CDR2 YSYEKL. V lost 0 bases and J lost 4, with 15 bases in between. CDR3 region: CASSQDWPASGTGELFF. CDR3 in DNA: TGCGCCAGCAGCCAAGATTGGCCCGCGTCCGGCACCGGGGAGCTGTTTTTT.

In its sample, this clonotype was seen many times. The chain recombines TRBV25-1 with TRBJ2-1, with D unresolved. V lost 1 base and J lost 7, with 11 bases in between. This CDR3 spans 14 amino acids. Germline CDR1 reads MGHDK; CDR2 reads SYGVNS. In DNA form, the CDR3 reads TGTGCCAGCAGTGAATCTGCAGTTTTTAATGAGCAGTTCTTC. This translates into CASSESAVFNEQFF.

This clonotype was seen many times. The chain combines TRBV29-1 with TRBJ2-3; 8 positions agree with TRBD1. Germline V gene sequence: CDR1 SQVTM, CDR2 ANQGSEA. This CDR3 comprises 14 residues. Trimming cost V 4 bases and J 4 bases; bases outside gene matches: 7. The CDR3 region has the DNA TGCAGCGTTGGAGCTTGGGACAGGTCAGATACGCAGTATTTT. Encoded protein: CSVGAWDRSDTQYF.

Many counts were recorded for this clonotype. CDR3 protein: CSARGGTGSTDTQYF. As DNA, the CDR3 is TGCAGTGCCCGGGGCGGGACAGGGAGCACAGATACGCAGTATTTT. The chain employs TRBV20-1 and TRBJ2-3; 9 nucleotides match TRBD1. The CDR3 is made up of 15 amino acids. The V segment lost 6 bases and the J segment 0 bases; nucleotides outside the gene matches: 7. Germline V CDR1 and CDR2: DFQATT, SNEGSKA (reference sequence).

In its sample, this clonotype was seen a few times. This sequence joins TRBV7-6 and TRBJ2-2; D is possibly TRBD2 (6 bases). Trimming took 5 bases from V and 5 from J, leaving 15 bases between them. Germline V gene data show CDR1 as SGHVS and CDR2 as FNYEAQ. CDR3 length equals 15 residues. The CDR3 spells CASSPRRGKTGELFF. CDR3 in DNA: TGTGCCAGCAGCCCCCGGCGGGGCAAGACCGGGGAGCTGTTTTTT. The full variable domain, in which reference TRBV7-6 and TRBJ2-2 provide the parts outside the CDR3, is GAGVSQSPRYKVTKRGQDVALRCDPISGHVSLYWYRQALGQGPEFLTYFNYEAQQDKSGLPNDRFSAERPEGSISTLTIQRTEQRDSAMYRCASSPRRGKTGELFFGEGSRLTVL.

At least ten counts were recorded for this clonotype. The chain uses TRBV15 and TRBJ2-1; 7 nucleotides line up with TRBD1. The V segment lost 0 bases and the J segment 6 bases; nucleotides outside the gene matches: 5. Germline V gene sequence: CDR1 LNHNV, CDR2 YYDKDF (reference sequence). CDR3 size: 15 residues. CDR3 region: CATSRDRAGGNEQFF. The CDR3 DNA follows: TGTGCCACCAGCAGAGATCGGGCAGGGGGCAATGAGCAGTTCTTC.

At least ten counts were recorded for this clonotype. CDR3 sequence (DNA): TGTGCCAGCAGCCCCCTGGTGGGGGCGCAGGGCGGGGAGCTGTTTTTT. Its translation is CASSPLVGAQGGELFF. This chain connects TRBV7-2 to TRBJ2-2; D is possibly TRBD1 (6 bases). CDR1 is SGHTA, CDR2 FQGNSA, per germline. The CDR3 extends over 16 amino acids. The ends were cut back, 5 bases at V and 7 bases at J, with 20 bases in the middle.

A remark on this clonotype: Possible read error: a much larger clone is one base away. Lacking the conserved final phenylalanine or tryptophan, this CDR3 likely reflects a read error. The chain is built from TRBV6-5 and TRBJ2-7; unclear D gene. The V and J ends lost 4 bases and 5 bases respectively, with 18 bases between them. The CDR3 sequence is 15 residues long. Germline values: CDR1 MNHEY, CDR2 SVGAGI. CDR3 in DNA: TGTGCCAGCAGTTCCTTACAAGATTTTTCCCACGAGCAGTACTCC. Its translation: CASSSLQDFSHEQYS.

This clonotype was picked up a small number of times. The chain has TRBV6-1 and TRBJ2-2; D not certain. The CDR3 runs 11 residues. V was clipped by 7 bases and J by 15 bases, with 15 bases between them. Germline V lookup: CDR1 MNHNS, CDR2 SASEGT. CDR3 residues: CASTRKGVVFF. The CDR3 nucleotides are TGTGCCAGCACCAGGAAGGGCGTGGTGTTTTTT.